One and the same sample provided the 14 T cell receptor beta chains below, sequenced in a study of cytomegalovirus exposure and HLA in healthy donors. PCR primers comprised 60 Vbeta and 13 Jbeta primers. Only in-frame clones appear in the TCRdb table, and some are missing; sequencing was by immunoSEQ multiplex PCR. Of some 150,000 clones in the sample, roughly 80% were seen once. The source material was PBMCs. The receptors derive from a female donor in good health and CMV-seronegative.

The V call is TRBV7-8, the J call TRBJ2-1; possibly TRBD2 for D (5 bases). The V end lost 3 bases, the J end lost 9 bases, and 12 bases lay between the germline ends. Germline CDR1 is SGHVS and CDR2 is FQNEAQ. The CDR3 has 13 amino acids. CDR3 sequence reads: CASSLMRVGEQFF. CDR3 DNA: TGTGCCAGCAGCTTGATGAGGGTCGGTGAGCAGTTCTTC.

This clone showed up many times. This chain links TRBV2 with TRBJ2-7, with D uncertain. The V end was cut by 6 bases, the J end by 13 bases, with 10 bases between. The CDR3 has 9 amino acids. Germline CDR1 is SNHLY and CDR2 is FYNNEI. DNA for the CDR3: TGTGCCAGCAGCCCTGGGCATTACTTC. This encodes CASSPGHYF.

The chain uses TRBV28 and TRBJ2-5, with 10 bases matching TRBD2. The CDR3 spans 14 residues. Germline V lookup: CDR1 MDHEN, CDR2 SYDVKM. With V trimmed by 10 bases and J by 0 bases, 5 bases remained unmatched. The CDR3 region is CATETSGYQETQYF. The CDR3 DNA reads as TGTGCCACGGAGACTAGCGGGTACCAAGAGACCCAGTACTTC.

This chain connects TRBV27 to TRBJ2-7; 8 bases fit TRBD2. The CDR3 covers 13 residues. V lost 6 bases to trimming and J lost 9 bases; unmatched junction nucleotides: 10. In germline, CDR1 is MNHEY, CDR2 SMNVEV (reference sequence). In DNA, the CDR3 is TGTGCCAGCAGAAACAGCGGGAGCGGATGGCAGTACTTC. Its protein is CASRNSGSGWQYF.

This sequence joins TRBV2 and TRBJ2-1, with a tentative D call TRBD2 (5 bases). Trimming cost V 3 bases and J 12 bases, with 18 bases left between them. The V gene's germline CDR1 is SNHLY and CDR2 FYNNEI. The length of the CDR3 is 14 residues. The CDR3 DNA is TGTGCCAGCAGTGATGATTTGGCCGCACGGGGGCAGTTCTTC. It specifies CASSDDLAARGQFF.

The V and J genes are TRBV4-1 and TRBJ2-1; D may be TRBD1 (5 bases). The CDR3 spans 15 residues. Germline CDR1 and CDR2: MGHRA and YSYEKL. With 0 bases removed from V and 3 bases from J, the gap between germline ends came to 9 bases. CDR3 protein: CASSQDRQNYNEQFF. DNA for the CDR3: TGCGCCAGCAGCCAAGATCGACAGAACTACAATGAGCAGTTCTTC.

The CDR3 nucleotides read TGTGCCAGCAGTCCCGGGACTCATAGCAATCAGCCCCAGCATTTT. Translating gives CASSPGTHSNQPQHF. The genes are TRBV27 and TRBJ1-5; D may be TRBD1 (5 bases). With 5 bases removed from V and 0 bases from J, the gap between germline ends came to 11 bases. Germline V CDR1 and CDR2: MNHEY, SMNVEV (reference sequence). This CDR3 contains 15 residues.

The rearrangement uses TRBV18 and TRBJ1-1, with D tentatively TRBD1 (5 bases). CDR1 and CDR2 from the germline V gene are KGHSH and LQKENI. The CDR3 consists of 14 residues. The germline V and J ends were trimmed by 2 bases and 1 base, with 8 bases remaining between them. Here the CDR3 reads CASSPKQENTEAFF. The DNA of the CDR3 is TGTGCCAGCTCACCAAAACAGGAGAACACTGAAGCTTTCTTT.

This chain links TRBV25-1 with TRBJ2-1; no reliable D call. The germline gives CDR1 MGHDK, CDR2 SYGVNS. The CDR3 runs to 18 residues. Trimming shortened V by 3 bases and J by 0 bases, and 18 bases separated the two germline ends. In DNA form, the CDR3 reads TGTGCCAGCAGTGAGTATTTGAAAGAGGAGTTCTCCTACAATGAGCAGTTCTTC. It yields the protein CASSEYLKEEFSYNEQFF.

The rearrangement links TRBV6-5 to TRBJ1-2; D gene unclear. The CDR3 is 15 amino acids. The germline V gene encodes CDR1 MNHEY and CDR2 SVGAGI. Trimming stripped 0 bases from V and 6 bases from J, with 14 bases between. The CDR3 protein is CASSYSFRTQDGYTF. The CDR3, as DNA: TGTGCCAGCAGTTACTCGTTCCGCACGCAGGATGGCTACACCTTC.

This chain joins TRBV5-1 and TRBJ2-2, with a tentative D call TRBD1 (5 bases). Germline V lookup: CDR1 SGHRS, CDR2 YFSETQ. V lost 3 bases to trimming and J lost 3 bases, with 9 bases between them. There are 14 residues in the CDR3. The CDR3 bases are TGCGCCAGCAGCTCTAGGGGCCACACCGGGGAGCTGTTTTTT. Translated: CASSSRGHTGELFF.

The rearrangement links TRBV5-4 to TRBJ2-1; D gene ambiguous. The CDR3 has 12 amino acids. Looked up from germline, CDR1 is SGHNT and CDR2 is YYREEE (reference sequence). Deletions cut 4 bases from V and 12 bases from J, with 14 bases between. The CDR3 spells CASSGAYSRQFF. CDR3 nucleotide sequence: TGTGCCAGCAGCGGTGCGTACTCTCGGCAGTTCTTC.

The chain is built from TRBV11-2 and TRBJ2-3, with TRBD2 identical over 12 bases. V dropped 2 bases and J dropped 3; count of bases not matched to a gene: 6. The CDR3 loop spans 17 amino acids. Germline V gene data show CDR1 as SGHAT and CDR2 as FQNNGV. CDR3 sequence: CASSLLAGGPVTDTQYF. CDR3 coding DNA: TGTGCCAGCAGCTTACTAGCGGGAGGGCCTGTGACAGATACGCAGTATTTT.

This clone was seen a handful of times. This sequence joins TRBV2 and TRBJ2-7, with a weak D call TRBD1 (6 bases). Germline V gene sequence: CDR1 SNHLY, CDR2 FYNNEI. V gave up 2 bases and J gave up 1 base, with 12 bases separating them. This CDR3 has 15 residues. DNA for the CDR3: TGTGCCAGCAGTGAATCCTGGACAGCTTCCTACGAGCAGTACTTC. Its translation: CASSESWTASYEQYF.